The next 16 T cell receptor beta chains were all read from a single sample in a study of CD8+CD57+ T cells in acquired aplastic anemia. TCR beta VDJ combinations and CDR3 sequences were profiled from genomic DNA. TCRdb re-called the reads with MiXCR, one entry per CDR3 protein. The sample shows roughly 500,000 distinct CDR3 sequences, approximately 32% of them seen only once. All sequencing subjects had displayed CD8+CD57+ cell expansion on flow cytometry. The source material was sorted CD4+, CD8+, or CD8+CD57+ T cells (not recorded which) from PBMCs. The receptors come from a human donor with aplastic anemia.

This clonotype was picked up a small number of times. This sequence joins TRBV20-1 and TRBJ2-5; D is perhaps TRBD1 or TRBD2 (6 bases each). The germline gives CDR1 DFQATT, CDR2 SNEGSKA (reference sequence). The CDR3 has 14 residues. V dropped 5 bases and J dropped 5 bases, with 18 bases sitting between them. The CDR3 DNA is TGCAGTGCTCGGGGGTCAGGGGCGGGGGAGACCCAGTACTTC. Its protein product is CSARGSGAGETQYF.

The table lists this clonotype with many counts. The chain combines TRBV2 with TRBJ1-6, with TRBD1 identical over 8 bases. The CDR3 has 13 residues. V gave up 10 bases and J gave up 9 bases; unmatched junction bases: 8. Germline V lookup: CDR1 SNHLY, CDR2 FYNNEI. The CDR3 spells CATSGGAGSPLHF. CDR3 DNA sequence: TGTGCCACTTCAGGGGGCGCGGGTTCACCCCTCCACTTT.

This chain connects TRBV25-1 to TRBJ2-7, with 7 bases identical to TRBD1. Germline-derived CDR1 and CDR2 are MGHDK and SYGVNS. Trimming removed 3 bases from V and 4 bases from J; junction bases left unmatched: 12. The CDR3 consists of 16 residues. The CDR3 nucleotides read TGTGCCAGCAGTGATCTCAACCGGGACAGCGTTTACGAGCAGTACTTC. This translates into CASSDLNRDSVYEQYF.

This clonotype has at least ten counts. The chain combines TRBV7-2 with TRBJ1-2; TRBD1 agrees at 7 bases. CDR1 and CDR2 from the germline V gene are SGHTA and FQGNSA. The CDR3 consists of 13 residues. J was trimmed by 4 bases and V by 5 bases; bases with no gene match: 4. The CDR3 DNA reads as TGTGCCAGCAGCCCGGGACAGAGCTATGGCTACACCTTC. This encodes CASSPGQSYGYTF.

This clonotype was detected only once. The chain employs TRBV20-1 and TRBJ1-1; 7 bases are a match to TRBD1. CDR1 DFQATT and CDR2 SNEGSKA come from the germline V gene (reference sequence). The CDR3 is 15 residues long. Germline trimming cut 6 bases from V and 2 bases from J; bases unmatched to any gene: 12. The CDR3 nucleotides are TGCAGTGCCTTAACCCTCGGGACAGCTAACACTGAAGCTTTCTTT. Encoded protein: CSALTLGTANTEAFF.

There are many counts of this clonotype. The gene calls are TRBV10-1 and TRBJ1-3; a weak D match, TRBD1 (5 bases). This CDR3 contains 16 residues. V lost 11 bases and J lost 0, with 20 bases in between. The V gene's germline CDR1 is WNHNN and CDR2 SYGVQD (reference sequence). CDR3 amino acids: CAGGGQGPLSGNTIYF. CDR3 DNA: TGCGCCGGCGGAGGGCAGGGACCCCTCTCTGGAAACACCATATATTTT.

This rearrangement joins TRBV20-1 to TRBJ2-5, with 7 bases identical to TRBD1. Per the germline V gene, CDR1 is DFQATT and CDR2 is SNEGSKA (reference sequence). This CDR3 is built from 13 residues. The V and J ends lost 5 bases and 0 bases, in that order; junction bases with no gene match: 3. CDR3 residues: CSAHRGNQETQYF. CDR3 nucleotide sequence: TGCAGTGCTCACAGGGGAAACCAAGAGACCCAGTACTTC.

The V and J genes are TRBV3-1 and TRBJ1-2; tentative D call: TRBD1 (6 bases). Germline lookup yields CDR1 LGHDT and CDR2 YNNKEL (reference sequence). The CDR3 has 15 residues. Trimming cost V 2 bases and J 2 bases, with 12 bases left between them. CDR3 region: CASSQTTRGNYGYTF. CDR3 bases: TGTGCCAGCAGCCAAACAACCAGGGGAAACTATGGCTACACCTTC.

The chain uses TRBV15 and TRBJ2-7, with 11 bases lining up with TRBD1. The germline gives CDR1 LNHNV, CDR2 YYDKDF (reference sequence). The CDR3 is 17 amino acids. The V segment lost 1 base and the J segment 4 bases; nucleotides outside the gene matches: 9. CDR3 nucleotide sequence: TGTGCCACCAGCAGAGCCCCCTCCGGACAGGGGGCATACGAGCAGTACTTC. It codes for CATSRAPSGQGAYEQYF.

This clonotype was picked up a small number of times. This sequence joins TRBV3-1 and TRBJ1-6; tentative D call: TRBD1 (5 bases). The V end lost 1 base, the J end lost 7 bases, and 8 bases lay between the germline ends. CDR1 and CDR2 (germline): LGHDT, YNNKEL (reference sequence). This CDR3 is built from 14 residues. CDR3 amino acids: CASSQAGWNSPLHF. DNA of the CDR3: TGTGCCAGCAGCCAAGCAGGGTGGAATTCACCCCTCCACTTT.

This clonotype was picked up a small number of times. The chain uses TRBV6-1 and TRBJ2-7; D might be TRBD2 (5 bases). The germline gives CDR1 MNHNS, CDR2 SASEGT. The CDR3 length is 14 residues. The V end was cut by 9 bases, the J end by 1 base, with 16 bases between. CDR3 nucleotide sequence: TGTGCCAGTCGGAAGGACCGACTATCCTACGAGCAGTACTTC. Its protein is CASRKDRLSYEQYF.

This clonotype has at least ten counts. This rearrangement joins TRBV10-2 to TRBJ1-2; no clear D. Per the germline V gene, CDR1 is WSHSY and CDR2 is SAAADI. The V end was cut by 5 bases, the J end by 2 bases, with 12 bases between. The CDR3 is 14 residues long. CDR3 coding DNA: TGCGCCAGCAGTCGAGATTGGGTAAACTATGGCTACACCTTC. Protein: CASSRDWVNYGYTF.

The V call is TRBV29-1, the J call TRBJ1-3, with a possible D match to TRBD1 (5 bases). CDR3 length equals 15 residues. With 1 base removed from V and 0 bases from J, the gap between germline ends came to 10 bases. The germline V gene has CDR1 SQVTM and CDR2 ANQGSEA. The CDR3 DNA is TGCAGCGTTGAAGGGGGGGGGGTCTCTGGAAACACCATATATTTT. Amino acid sequence: CSVEGGGVSGNTIYF.

This clonotype was seen a handful of times. The J gene is TRBJ2-7, the V gene TRBV5-1, with 9 bases identical to TRBD1. CDR3 length equals 16 residues. V was clipped by 4 bases and J by 4 bases; unmatched bases: 12. Germline loops: CDR1 SGHRS, CDR2 YFSETQ. The CDR3 here is CASSPSPGQGAYEQYF. CDR3 DNA: TGCGCCAGCAGCCCATCTCCGGGACAGGGAGCTTACGAGCAGTACTTC.

Many counts were recorded for this clonotype. The genes are TRBV2 and TRBJ1-3; a weak D match, TRBD1 (5 bases). This CDR3 spans 14 amino acids. V shed 7 bases and J shed 0 bases, with 10 bases lying between them. Germline values: CDR1 SNHLY, CDR2 FYNNEI. The CDR3: CASIRDSSGNTIYF. DNA of the CDR3: TGTGCCAGCATCCGAGACAGCTCTGGAAACACCATATATTTT.

As regards this clonotype: Compared with germline, one end of the junction differs, possibly owing to a read error. V and J are TRBV3-1 and TRBJ2-5; D gene ambiguous. The CDR3 length is 13 residues. CDR1 is LGHDT, CDR2 YNNKEL, per germline (reference sequence). CDR3 nucleotides: TGTGCCAGCAGCCAAGCGAACCTACCGACCCAGTGCTTC. Translation gives CASSQANLPTQCF.